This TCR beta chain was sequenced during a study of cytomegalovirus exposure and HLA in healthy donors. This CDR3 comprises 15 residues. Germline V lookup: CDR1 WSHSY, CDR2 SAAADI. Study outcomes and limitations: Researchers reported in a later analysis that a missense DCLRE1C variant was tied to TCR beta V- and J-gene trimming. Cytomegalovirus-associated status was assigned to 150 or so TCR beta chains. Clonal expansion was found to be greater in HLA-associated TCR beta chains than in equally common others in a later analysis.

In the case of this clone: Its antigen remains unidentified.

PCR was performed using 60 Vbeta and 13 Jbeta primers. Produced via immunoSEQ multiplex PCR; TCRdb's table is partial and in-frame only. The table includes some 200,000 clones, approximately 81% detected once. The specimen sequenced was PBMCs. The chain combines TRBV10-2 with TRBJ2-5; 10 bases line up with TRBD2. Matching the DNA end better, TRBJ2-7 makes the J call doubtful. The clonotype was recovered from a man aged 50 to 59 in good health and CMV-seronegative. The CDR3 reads CASSARLAGQYEQYF. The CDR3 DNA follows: TGCGCCAGCAGTGCGAGACTAGCGGGTCAGTACGAGCAGTACTTC.